This passage covers 32 T cell receptor beta chains from one sample sequenced in a study of kidney transplant recipient with SARS-CoV-2 infection (dated by TCRdb to the early 2020s). The time point label, read with the paper, signifies: pre-pandemic baseline sample and day 111 after first positive SARS-CoV-2 test. Reads for this sample came from an Illumina MiSeq. The public reads were quality trimmed at Q25 with fastp and then assembled into clones with MiXCR by TCRdb, keeping productive beta chains. A single entry per CDR3 protein holds the most common genes and DNA from its merged rows. The sample includes approximately 240,000 distinct CDR3 sequences, with 29% observed a single time. Under 9.5% of the sample is taken by the ten largest. Sample: a blood sample, taken at baseline and on roughly day 110 from a kidney transplant recipient. The receptors were sampled from a male patient aged 25 to 39 who had COVID-19 and was a kidney transplant recipient. In patients who had a transplant, some T cells may come from the graft donor.

This clonotype was seen many times. The chain couples TRBV19 to TRBJ1-5; D may be TRBD1 (5 bases). This CDR3 is built from 16 residues. V dropped 7 bases and J dropped 0 bases, with 16 bases sitting between them. CDR1 and CDR2 from the germline V gene are LNHDA and SQIVND (reference sequence). CDR3 bases: TGTGCCAGTACTCTCGGGACTGGAATTAGCAATCAGCCCCAGCATTTT. This gives the protein CASTLGTGISNQPQHF.

This clonotype was observed many times. This chain links TRBV27 with TRBJ2-5; D is uncertain. The CDR3 is made up of 13 amino acids. Trimming pared 2 bases from V and 5 bases from J, leaving 9 bases between. The V gene's germline CDR1 is MNHEY and CDR2 SMNVEV (reference sequence). The CDR3 nucleotides read TGTGCCAGCAGTTTAGCAGGTTGGGAGACCCAGTACTTC. This encodes CASSLAGWETQYF.

Many counts were recorded for this clonotype. The chain links TRBV7-9 to TRBJ2-5; D possibly uses TRBD1 or TRBD2 (5 bases each). With 5 bases removed from V and 1 base from J, the gap between germline ends came to 11 bases. CDR3 length: 14 residues. Per the germline V gene, CDR1 is SEHNR and CDR2 is FQNEAQ (reference sequence). The DNA for the CDR3 is TGTGCCAGCAGCCAATTCGGGGCCCAAGAGACCCAGTACTTC. This encodes CASSQFGAQETQYF. The whole variable domain, filled in from reference TRBV7-9 and TRBJ2-5, reads DTGVSQNPRHKITKRGQNVTFRCDPISEHNRLYWYRQTLGQGPEFLTYFQNEAQLEKSRLLSDRFSAERPKGSFSTLEIQRTEQGDSAMYLCASSQFGAQETQYFGPGTRLLVL.

V and J are TRBV4-2 and TRBJ2-3; D gene ambiguous. Germline CDR1 and CDR2: LGHNA and YNFKEQ. The length of the CDR3 is 12 residues. Trimming took off 1 base at V and 5 bases at J, with 4 bases between the two ends. The CDR3 here is CASSQVQDTQYF. The DNA for the CDR3 is TGTGCCAGCAGCCAAGTACAAGATACGCAGTATTTT.

This clonotype was observed once. It may be a read error: a sequence one base away is much more abundant. This sequence joins TRBV6-5 and TRBJ2-7, with 9 nucleotides matching TRBD1. Germline-derived CDR1 and CDR2 are MNHEY and SVGAGI. V gave up 6 bases and J gave up 1 base; unmatched junction bases: 7. The CDR3 sequence is 15 residues long. The CDR3 sequence is CASSPSGTGSYEQYF. CDR3 coding DNA: TGTGCCAGCAGCCCCTCCGGGACAGGGTCCTACGAGCAGTACTTC.

About this clonotype itself: A far larger clone differs by one base, so this is likely a read error. The chain joins TRBV10-1 to TRBJ2-7; D possibly corresponds to TRBD1 (5 bases). The CDR3 loop spans 12 amino acids. CDR1 is WNHNN and CDR2 is SYGVQD in the germline V gene (reference sequence). Trimming shortened V by 8 bases and J by 3 bases, and 11 bases separated the two germline ends. The CDR3 reads CASGGDSYEQYF. For the CDR3, the DNA is TGCGCCAGCGGTGGTGACAGCTACGAGCAGTACTTC.

The sample holds many counts of this clonotype. V and J are TRBV6-6 and TRBJ1-2, with a weak D call TRBD1 (5 bases). From germline, CDR1 is MNHNY and CDR2 SVGAGI (reference sequence). The CDR3 totals 14 residues. The germline V and J ends were trimmed by 2 bases and 6 bases, with 13 bases remaining between them. The CDR3 DNA is TGTGCCAGCAGTTACACCCAGGGTGGGGATGGCTACACCTTC. Protein product: CASSYTQGGDGYTF.

V usage is TRBV5-4 and J usage is TRBJ2-1; the D gene could be TRBD1 or TRBD2 (6 bases each). Germline V gene lookup returns CDR1 SGHNT and CDR2 YYREEE (reference sequence). V shed 4 bases and J shed 7 bases, with 9 bases lying between them. CDR3 size: 12 residues. CDR3 in amino acids: CASSKGGNEQFF. The DNA of the CDR3 is TGTGCCAGCAGCAAAGGGGGGAATGAGCAGTTCTTC.

Remarks on this clonotype: A read error may explain this, as a much larger clone is one base away. The chain uses TRBV7-8 and TRBJ1-1; D uncertain. This CDR3 has 16 residues. Germline CDR1 reads SGHVS; CDR2 reads FQNEAQ. Between the trimmed V and J ends, which lost 3 bases and 4 bases, there was a span of 18 bases. The CDR3 spells CASSFTLVGEGTEAFF. The CDR3 nucleotides are TGTGCCAGCAGCTTTACGCTGGTAGGAGAGGGCACTGAAGCTTTCTTT. Full variable domain (remainder filled in from reference TRBV7-8 and TRBJ1-1): GAGVSQSPRYKVAKRGQDVALRCDPISGHVSLFWYQQALGQGPEFLTYFQNEAQLDKSGLPSDRFFAERPEGSVSTLKIQRTQQEDSAVYLCASSFTLVGEGTEAFFGQGTRLTVV.

Worth noting for this clonotype: A read error is possible here, since a much larger clone lies one base away. The rearrangement links TRBV6-2 or TRBV6-3 to TRBJ1-2; D not certain. V gave up 6 bases and J gave up 7 bases, with 15 bases separating them. Germline CDR1 MNHEY, CDR2 SVGEGT. The CDR3 runs to 13 residues. The CDR3 is CASSRQSPCGYTF. For the CDR3, the DNA is TGTGCCAGCAGCCGTCAGTCTCCCTGTGGCTACACCTTC.

This clonotype was counted at least ten times. V and J are TRBV30 and TRBJ1-2; D is unclear. Germline lookup yields CDR1 GTSNPN and CDR2 SVGIG (reference sequence). CDR3 length: 16 residues. The V and J ends lost 5 bases and 4 bases respectively, with 23 bases between them. CDR3 loop: CAWQKSRYRKTYGYTF. As DNA, the CDR3 is TGTGCCTGGCAGAAGTCGCGTTATAGAAAGACCTATGGCTACACCTTC.

With respect to this clonotype: A read error is possible here, since a much larger clone lies one base away. The rearrangement uses TRBV7-9 and TRBJ1-1, with 9 positions matching TRBD1. V lost 5 bases, J lost 4 bases, and 8 bases stayed unmatched. CDR1 and CDR2 (germline): SEHNR, FQNEAQ (reference sequence). The CDR3 totals 15 residues. Written as DNA, the CDR3 is TGTGCCAGCAGCGGGACAGGGAGTAAGAGCACTGAAGCTTTCTTT. It yields the protein CASSGTGSKSTEAFF.

V and J are TRBV3-1 and TRBJ2-5; D remains ambiguous. The germline V and J ends were trimmed by 5 bases and 5 bases, with 24 bases remaining between them. From germline, CDR1 is LGHDT and CDR2 YNNKEL (reference sequence). There are 17 residues in the CDR3. The CDR3 sequence: CASSSRDLISFSETQYF. CDR3 coding DNA: TGTGCCAGCAGCTCTCGCGATCTCATTTCTTTCTCTGAGACCCAGTACTTC.

This clonotype appeared many times. V gene TRBV8-2 combines with J gene TRBJ2-6; TRBD1 is the table's D call and was not checked against the DNA. TRBV8-2 constitutes a pseudogene. There are 17 residues in the CDR3. The chain's CDR3 is CGTTNRITQSRANVLTF. DNA for the CDR3: TGTGGCACTACGAACAGGATAACACAAAGTCGGGCCAACGTCCTGACTTTC.

As concerns this clonotype: The junction differs from germline at one of its ends, possibly a read error. The chain couples TRBV7-2 to TRBJ2-1; perhaps TRBD2 as D (6 bases). Germline CDR1 and CDR2: SGHTA and FQGNSA. The CDR3 consists of 14 residues. The CDR3 region has the DNA TGTGCCAGCAACCGCGGGACCATTAACAATGGGCAGTTCTTC. Protein sequence: CASNRGTINNGQFF.

The sample holds many counts of this clonotype. The genes are TRBV3-2 and TRBJ2-1. TRBV3-2 is a recognized pseudogene. The CDR3 is 12 residues long. CDR3 coding DNA: TGTGCCAGCAGCCTACAGTACAATGAGCAGTTCTTC. Protein sequence: CASSLQYNEQFF.

This clonotype was seen repeatedly, ten times or more. This chain connects TRBV9 to TRBJ2-2; TRBD2 agrees at 7 bases. In germline, CDR1 is SGDLS, CDR2 YYNGEE. J lost 0 bases, V lost 4 bases, and 6 bases had no gene match. The CDR3 has 16 residues. The CDR3 loop is CASSPRGGANTGELFF. CDR3 in DNA: TGTGCCAGCAGCCCCCGCGGGGGAGCGAACACCGGGGAGCTGTTTTTT.

This clonotype has at least ten counts. The gene calls are TRBV8-2 and TRBJ1-2. TRBV8-2 is deemed a pseudogene. The CDR3 totals 16 residues. The CDR3 loop is CGSSVDDSRKTYGYTF. CDR3 DNA sequence: TGTGGCAGTTCGGTGGATGATAGCCGAAAGACCTATGGCTACACCTTC.

This clonotype came up a few times. The V call is TRBV9, the J call TRBJ1-2; D is uncertain. V lost 7 bases to trimming and J lost 4 bases, with 23 bases between them. This CDR3 comprises 16 residues. Germline lookup yields CDR1 SGDLS and CDR2 YYNGEE. CDR3 protein: CASLRQYSRKTYGYTF. For the CDR3, the DNA is TGTGCCAGCCTAAGGCAGTACTCAAGAAAGACCTATGGCTACACCTTC.

This clonotype showed up many times. The rearrangement uses TRBV7-6 and TRBJ2-3, with D maybe TRBD2 (6 bases). The V and J ends lost 5 bases and 4 bases respectively, with 10 bases between them. The CDR3 totals 13 residues. Germline assignment: CDR1 SGHVS and CDR2 FNYEAQ. In nucleotides, the CDR3 is TGTGCCAGCAGCCCCCCGGGGGCAGATACGCAGTATTTT. This translates into CASSPPGADTQYF. Drawing the rest from reference TRBV7-6 and TRBJ2-3, the complete variable domain is GAGVSQSPRYKVTKRGQDVALRCDPISGHVSLYWYRQALGQGPEFLTYFNYEAQQDKSGLPNDRFSAERPEGSISTLTIQRTEQRDSAMYRCASSPPGADTQYFGPGTRLTVL.

The sample holds many counts of this clonotype. The chain joins TRBV10-3 to TRBJ1-2; 8 bases fit TRBD1. Trimming at V came to 5 bases and at J to 3 bases, leaving 2 bases not matched to a gene. Germline V gene data show CDR1 as ENHRY and CDR2 as SYGVKD. The CDR3 runs to 13 residues. CDR3: CAISPGGDYGYTF. The CDR3 nucleotides are TGTGCCATCAGTCCAGGGGGCGACTATGGCTACACCTTC.

This clonotype occurred many times. V and J are TRBV16 and TRBJ1-2; no definite D call. The V end was cut by 5 bases, the J end by 4 bases, with 23 bases between. The CDR3 consists of 17 residues. Germline-derived CDR1 and CDR2 are KGHSY and FQNENV. DNA for the CDR3: TGTGCCAGCAGCTGGGCGCTGGTCGTTAGAAAGACCTATGGCTACACCTTC. Translating gives CASSWALVVRKTYGYTF.

Regarding this clonotype: This sequence may be a read error, since a much larger clone differs from it by one base. The chain links TRBV7-9 to TRBJ1-1; no firm D call. Germline V lookup: CDR1 SEHNR, CDR2 FQNEAQ (reference sequence). The CDR3 spans 14 residues. Here the CDR3 reads CASRLWGGDTGAFF. CDR3 DNA sequence: TGTGCCAGCAGACTTTGGGGTGGAGACACTGGAGCTTTCTTT.

In its sample, this clonotype was seen many times. The chain joins TRBV5-8 to TRBJ1-2; D is ambiguous. Germline V CDR1 and CDR2: SGHTS, YDEGEE. Trimming removed 7 bases at V and 4 bases at J, with 23 bases between. The CDR3 is 16 amino acids. The CDR3 region has the DNA TGTGCCAGCTTTCCTTTTCATCCACGAAAGACCTATGGCTACACCTTC. Encoded protein: CASFPFHPRKTYGYTF.

The chain links TRBV7-8 to TRBJ2-3, with a weak D call TRBD2 (6 bases). The CDR3 covers 13 residues. Germline V gene data show CDR1 as SGHVS and CDR2 as FQNEAQ. V was cut by 5 bases and J by 9 bases, with 15 bases left in between. This chain's CDR3 is CASSPRPGETQYF. The CDR3 DNA reads as TGTGCCAGCAGCCCCCGACCGGGAGAGACGCAGTATTTT.

This clonotype was seen repeatedly, ten times or more. The V gene is TRBV3-1, the J gene TRBJ2-5, with D hard to call. The CDR3 has 17 residues. Germline assignment: CDR1 LGHDT and CDR2 YNNKEL (reference sequence). V was shortened by 5 bases and J by 5 bases, with 24 bases between the two germline ends. In DNA form, the CDR3 reads TGTGCCAGCAGCAATGATAGTCCCATTTCTTTCTCTGAGACCCAGTACTTC. Its translation: CASSNDSPISFSETQYF.

The sample holds many counts of this clonotype. This rearrangement joins TRBV19 to TRBJ1-3, with TRBD1 identical over 7 bases. CDR3 length: 16 residues. The germline V gene encodes CDR1 LNHDA and CDR2 SQIVND (reference sequence). V shed 6 bases, J shed 3 bases, and the junction held 11 bases outside the gene matches. CDR3 nucleotide sequence: TGTGCCAGTAGGCTACACCAAACAGGGGATGGAAACACCATATATTTT. Translated: CASRLHQTGDGNTIYF.

This clonotype was counted ten times or more. V gene TRBV18 combines with J gene TRBJ1-1, with D unresolved. This CDR3 region has 15 residues. Trimming cost V 8 bases and J 4 bases, with 20 bases left between them. The germline CDR1 and CDR2 sequences are KGHSH and LQKENI. CDR3 DNA sequence: TGTGCCAGCATCCCTCTAGGTGTTGAAACCACTGAAGCTTTCTTT. Its translation is CASIPLGVETTEAFF. The whole variable domain, filled in from reference TRBV18 and TRBJ1-1, reads NAGVMQNPRHLVRRRGQEARLRCSPMKGHSHVYWYRQLPEEGLKFMVYLQKENIIDESGMPKERFSAEFPKEGPSILRIQQVVRGDSAAYFCASIPLGVETTEAFFGQGTRLTVV.

V and J are TRBV5-6 and TRBJ2-3, with unresolved D. Germline V lookup: CDR1 SGHDT, CDR2 YYEEEE. The CDR3 runs to 13 residues. V lost 7 bases, J lost 9 bases, and 18 bases lay in between. CDR3 sequence reads: CASGRQPDKTQYF. DNA of the CDR3: TGTGCCAGCGGCCGCCAACCCGATAAAACGCAGTATTTT.

At least ten counts were recorded for this clonotype. The chain combines TRBV24-1 with TRBJ2-7; D is possibly TRBD1 or TRBD2 (5 bases each). V was clipped by 0 bases and J by 7 bases, with 9 bases between them. Germline V CDR1 and CDR2: KGHDR, SFDVKD. This CDR3 is 13 amino acids long. The CDR3: CATSDLNWGEQYF. As DNA, the CDR3 is TGTGCCACCAGTGATTTGAACTGGGGGGAGCAGTACTTC.

With respect to this clonotype: Sequence at one end of the junction differs from germline and may be a read error. This rearrangement joins TRBV20-1 to TRBJ2-1, with 12 bases identical to TRBD1. This CDR3 contains 17 residues. Germline assignment: CDR1 DFQATT and CDR2 SNEGSKA (reference sequence). CDR3 region: CSTRGTGGAGSYNEQFF. Written as DNA, the CDR3 is TGCAGTACTAGAGGGACAGGGGGCGCCGGCTCCTACAATGAGCAGTTCTTC.

The chain employs TRBV19 and TRBJ2-6; 9 bases agree with TRBD1. In germline, CDR1 is LNHDA, CDR2 SQIVND (reference sequence). Germline trimming cut 11 bases from V and 4 bases from J; bases unmatched to any gene: 15. The CDR3 is 17 amino acids. The CDR3 coding sequence is TGTGCCGGTATGCGCCGGGACAGGGTCGGCGGGGCCAACGTCCTGACTTTC. Residues: CAGMRRDRVGGANVLTF.